This TCR beta chain was recorded in a study of blood T cell repertoires in COVID-19. Study background: The samples span acute and convalescent COVID-19 from the United States, Italy and Spain. Sample material is recorded as cDNA or gDNA derived from T cells, B-cell-depleted T cells, or PBMCs.

The method was immunoSEQ multiplex PCR; TCRdb's version includes in-frame clones alone and lacks a portion of them. The repertoire holds tens of thousands of clones, with 75% to 95% as singletons. V shed 3 bases and J shed 4 bases, with 13 bases lying between them. The germline gives CDR1 SGHTA, CDR2 FQGNSA. The length of the CDR3 is 14 residues. The clonotype originates from a human donor with active COVID-19. The donor label of this sample is uncertain. Sequencing input: peripheral blood. This chain uses TRBV7-2 with TRBJ2-7; the D gene is possibly TRBD1 (5 bases). CDR3 sequence (DNA): TGTGCCAGCAGCTTCAGGGTGTTGGGGTACGAGCAGTACGTC. It encodes CASSFRVLGYEQYV.